This T cell receptor beta chain appears in the sequencing data of a study of human T cells and chemical hapten exposure. Study-level information: Women made up most patients, who had alopecia areata, totalis or universalis.

Original methodology: TCRs per sample had a median of roughly 93,000 and ranged from roughly 23,224 to 700,000. TCRdb reanalysed the RACE reads using MiXCR and keeps one entry per CDR3 protein. These V and J calls derive from TCRdb rather than the authors' analysis. The table includes about 380,000 distinct CDR3 sequences, roughly 6% detected once. CDR3 length equals 15 residues. The junction had 11 bases not matched to a gene; V was cut back by 3 bases and J by 10 bases. CDR1 is LGHDT and CDR2 is YNNKEL in the germline V gene (reference sequence). This clonotype was observed a few times. Antigen unknown. Whole-study results and caveats: TCRs at a frequency above 1 in 1000 stayed unchanged with DPC sensitization. Expanded TCRs created a significantly greater count of big CDR3 similarity clusters than controls did.

This sample's time point: patch test 2, 6 weeks after DPC sensitization. Treatment in this sample: therapeutic diphenylcyclopropenone sensitization with weekly scalp DPC. The material was whole blood, obtained in connection with sensitization to the hapten diphenylcyclopropenone (DPC). This sequence joins TRBV3-1 and TRBJ2-1; 8 bases agree with TRBD1. The receptor was isolated from a woman aged 18-29 years with alopecia areata. Some clones in this sample may be carry-over from other donors' samples. The CDR3 region has the DNA TGTGCCAGCAGCCAGGCCGGGACAGGCTCATGGGAGCAGTTCTTC. Its protein is CASSQAGTGSWEQFF.